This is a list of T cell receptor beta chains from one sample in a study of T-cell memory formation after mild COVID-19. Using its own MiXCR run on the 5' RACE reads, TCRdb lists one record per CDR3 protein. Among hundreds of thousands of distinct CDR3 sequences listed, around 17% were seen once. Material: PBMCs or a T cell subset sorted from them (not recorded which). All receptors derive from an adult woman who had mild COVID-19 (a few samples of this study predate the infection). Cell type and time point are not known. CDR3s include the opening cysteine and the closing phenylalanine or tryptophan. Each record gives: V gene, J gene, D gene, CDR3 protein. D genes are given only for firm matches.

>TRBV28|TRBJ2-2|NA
CASSLPGGELFF
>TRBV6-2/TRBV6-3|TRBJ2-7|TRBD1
CASSPIRDRGFYEQYF
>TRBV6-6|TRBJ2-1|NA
CASSSEMRYNEQFF
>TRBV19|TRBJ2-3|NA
CASSTRQYSTDTQYF
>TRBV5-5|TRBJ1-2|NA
CASSLAGAGVYGYTF
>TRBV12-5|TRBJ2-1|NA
CASGAVLPSSYNEQFF
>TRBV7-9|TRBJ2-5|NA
CASSLARGAGSQETQYF
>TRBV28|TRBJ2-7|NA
CASSWTDLGEQYF
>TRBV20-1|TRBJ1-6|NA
CSASWLRGVYNSPLHF
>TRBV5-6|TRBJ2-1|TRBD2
CASNGGERPYNEQFF
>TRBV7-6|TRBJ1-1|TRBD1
CASGGQGTGTEAFF
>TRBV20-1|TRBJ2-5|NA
CSAAWGGVETQYF
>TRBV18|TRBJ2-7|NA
CASSQGADRGSYEQYF
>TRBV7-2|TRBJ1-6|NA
CASSLSTGHNSPLHF
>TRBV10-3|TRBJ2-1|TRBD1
CAISVGQVEQFF
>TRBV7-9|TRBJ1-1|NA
CASSLIAPAAEAFF
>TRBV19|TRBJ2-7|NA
CASSWGARDLEQYF